Following are 8 T cell receptor beta chains from one sample sequenced in a study of CD8+ T cells in alopecia areata. Cutaneous lymph node cells were pooled, and they were sorted using CD4, CD8alpha, NKG2D, NKG2ACE and other markers. Extracted from the samples, RNA was reverse transcribed into cDNA to serve as the sequencing template. Some clones are missing from TCRdb's copy, which holds only in-frame ones; the method was immunoSEQ multiplex PCR. The sample presents approximately 300,000 clones, none singletons. The specimen sequenced was CD4+ T cells sorted from a lymph node. The receptors were sampled from a C3H/HeJ mouse with alopecia areata. The strain's MHC type: H2-k.

This clone came up a few times. Mouse gene names apply. The read gets to within 3 residues of the CDR3 end, and the germline J gene fills in the rest. This sample includes further DNA sequences coding for the same CDR3. The V call is TRBV13-2, the J call TRBJ1-6, with TRBD1 matching over 10 bases. TRBJ1-6 is assigned to the ORF class and has an uncertain function. CDR1 NNHNN and CDR2 SYGAGS come from the germline V gene (reference sequence). The CDR3 length is 16 residues. V lost 5 bases to trimming and J lost 1 base; unmatched junction nucleotides: 3. The covered CDR3 bases are TGTGCCAGCGGCCCGGGACAGGGGTCCTATAATTCGCCC. It translates to CASGPGQGSYNSP. The whole CDR3 sequence reads CASGPGQGSYNSPLYF.

On this clone: Gene names are the mouse ones. Additional DNA sequences in this sample encode the identical CDR3. CDR3: CTCSGGTGQDTQYF. The sequenced part of the CDR3 DNA is TGCACCTGCAGTGGAGGGACAGGCCAAGAC. V gene TRBV1 combines with J gene TRBJ2-5; 8 bases are shared with TRBD1. The observed sequence ends 4 residues before the CDR3 terminus, with the missing tail filled in from the germline J gene. V gave up 4 bases and J gave up 2 bases; unmatched junction bases: 2. Germline CDR1 is NSQYPW and CDR2 is LRSPGD (reference sequence). The CDR3 contains 14 residues.

As for this clone: Mouse names are used for the genes. The read terminates 4 residues ahead of where the CDR3 ends, so the germline J gene completes it. The chain uses TRBV5 and TRBJ2-4; TRBD2 matches 9 bases. Per the germline V gene, CDR1 is LGHNA and CDR2 is YNLKQL (reference sequence). V was pared by 4 bases and J by 0 bases, with 5 bases of the junction left unmatched. CDR3 length equals 16 residues. This CDR3 reads CASSRLGDTSQNTLYF. The DNA read from the CDR3 is TGTGCCAGCAGCCGACTGGGGGATACTAGTCAAAAC.

This clone was counted only a few times. Gene names and germline refer to mouse. Read data end 4 residues before the CDR3 end; the end is taken from the germline J gene. This CDR3 is also generated by other DNA sequences in the sample. The chain uses TRBV13-1 and TRBJ1-2, with D perhaps matching TRBD1 (6 bases). V gave up 5 bases and J gave up 2 bases, with 10 bases separating them. This CDR3 spans 13 amino acids. Per the germline V gene, CDR1 is NSHNY and CDR2 is SYGAGN. The sequenced part of the CDR3 DNA is TGTGCCAGCAGCCCTCAGGGGAACTCC. It yields the protein CASSPQGNS. The full CDR3 sequence reads CASSPQGNSDYTF.

This clone was detected many times. Mouse germline and gene names are used. With the read ending 4 residues before the CDR3 end, the germline J gene is used to fill in that end. The same CDR3 arises from other DNA sequences in this sample as well. This chain connects TRBV1 to TRBJ2-5; perhaps TRBD1 as D (6 bases). Germline-derived CDR1 and CDR2 are NSQYPW and LRSPGD (reference sequence). CDR3 length equals 14 residues. Partial CDR3 DNA: TGCACCTGCAGTGCAGATCAGGGGCGAGAC. Amino acid sequence: CTCSADQGRD. The full CDR3 sequence reads CTCSADQGRDTQYF.

At least ten counts were recorded for this clone. Genes and germline come from the mouse. The read gets to within 4 residues of the CDR3 end, and the germline J gene fills in the rest. The rearrangement uses TRBV16 and TRBJ1-2; 7 nucleotides align to TRBD1. The CDR3 sequence is 13 residues long. V lost 9 bases, J lost 4 bases, and 8 bases stayed unmatched. Germline values: CDR1 SGHSA, CDR2 FRNQAP. Incomplete CDR3 DNA: TGTGCAAGAGGCTCGGGACAGCCCTCC. It specifies CARGSGQPS. The full CDR3 reads CARGSGQPSDYTF.

This clone was detected ten times or more. All gene names here are mouse names. The read ends 3 residues before the CDR3 terminus; that terminus is restored from the germline J gene. The chain links TRBV13-1 to TRBJ1-6; D gene unclear. TRBJ1-6 is an ORF; its function is uncertain. This CDR3 comprises 16 residues. Trimming left V 2 bases short and J 1 base short, with 10 bases between. Germline lookup yields CDR1 NSHNY and CDR2 SYGAGN. CDR3 sequence: CASSEHRKSYNSPLYF. The sequenced part of the CDR3 DNA is TGTGCCAGCAGTGAGCACAGAAAATCCTATAATTCGCCC.

With regard to this clone: The gene names given are mouse names. The read stops 4 residues short of the end of the CDR3; the missing end is completed from the germline J gene. The V and J genes are TRBV13-1 and TRBJ1-1, with D perhaps matching TRBD1 (6 bases). Trimming stripped 0 bases from V and 0 bases from J, with 9 bases between. CDR3 length: 15 residues. From germline, CDR1 is NSHNY and CDR2 SYGAGN. CDR3 loop: CASSDAQGQNTEVFF. The part of the CDR3 DNA that was read is TGTGCCAGCAGTGATGCTCAGGGGCAGAACACA.